This T cell receptor (beta chain) was sequenced for a study of blood T cell repertoires in COVID-19. Study background: From T cells, B-cell-depleted T cells, or PBMCs came the material, which was cDNA or gDNA.

The data were produced by immunoSEQ multiplex PCR, yet TCRdb's version contains in-frame clones alone and is incomplete. The data show roughly 120,000 clones, roughly 80% seen once. Germline loops: CDR1 SGHTA, CDR2 FQGNSA. This CDR3 comprises 15 residues. V shed 5 bases, J shed 7 bases, and the junction held 7 bases outside the gene matches. This clonotype was sampled from a man between 65 and 85 years old with acute or convalescent COVID-19. This chain uses TRBV7-2 with TRBJ1-6, with 8 bases matching TRBD1. Material: peripheral blood. CDR3 sequence reads: CASSPRQGSNSPLHF. In nucleotides, the CDR3 is TGTGCCAGCAGCCCGAGACAGGGGTCGAATTCACCCCTCCACTTT.